The sequence of this TCR beta chain was determined in a study of T cells in localized non-small cell lung cancer. As regards this clone: The target antigen is unknown.

Repertoires were generated with immunoSEQ multiplex PCR, while TCRdb's copy carries only in-frame clones and drops some. The table shows approximately 63,000 clones, with around nine tenths occurring only once. Findings and limits, study-wide: Tumor trailed uninvolved adjacent lung in T cell clonality, which peaked there. Within adjacent lung there appeared a median roughly 60 of the top 100 tumor clones.

The sequenced sample was peripheral blood, obtained before any cancer treatment. The sequence came from a man between 35 and 75 years old with stage I squamous cell lung carcinoma.

CDR3 in DNA: TGTGCCAGCAGCCGGGACAGACCCTACGAGCAGTACTTC. Amino acid sequence: CASSRDRPYEQYF. The chain joins TRBV6-1 to TRBJ2-7; 7 bases map to TRBD1. This CDR3 is 13 amino acids long. The trim removed 6 bases at V and 2 bases at J, leaving 4 bases unmatched. Germline V gene lookup returns CDR1 MNHNS and CDR2 SASEGT.